Reported below is one T cell receptor (beta chain). Germline V gene data show CDR1 as SGHVS and CDR2 as FQNEAQ. This CDR3 has 17 amino acids. V lost 1 base and J lost 5; bases outside the gene matches: 8. The data belong to a study of blood T cell repertoires in COVID-19. Overall study context: Italy, Spain and the United States were the sources of the convalescent and acute COVID-19 samples. The analysed material was cDNA or gDNA that came from T cells, B-cell-depleted T cells, or PBMCs.

As handled by the study authors: Amplifying reference gene primers gave estimates of nucleated cell counts. Measured with immunoSEQ multiplex PCR; TCRdb has only the in-frame clones, and not every one. The D gene and trimming were derived from the DNA, and the V and J assignments and clone size from that table. This sample carries under 150,000 clones, about 88% of them seen once, and the ten largest clones take more than 3%. The sequencing input was peripheral blood. This sequence originates from a man in his forties with acute or convalescent COVID-19. The chain joins TRBV7-8 to TRBJ2-1, with TRBD2 matching 10 bases. CDR3 region: CASSLGPLAGANNEQFF. The CDR3 nucleotides are TGTGCCAGCAGCTTAGGCCCGCTAGCGGGAGCCAACAATGAGCAGTTCTTC.